This is a list of T cell receptor beta chains from one sample in a study of cytomegalovirus exposure and HLA in healthy donors. Method: immunoSEQ multiplex PCR; TCRdb's copy keeps in-frame clones and lacks some. The sample has about 190,000 clones, under 85% seen once; the top ten hold around 1.6%. The source material was PBMCs. The receptors were sampled from a woman aged 18-29 years in good health and CMV-seronegative. Both conserved end residues are part of each CDR3. Each record gives: D gene, V gene, J gene, clone size, CDR3 protein, CDR3 DNA. A D gene is named only where the DNA matches it firmly. For some rows the clone size is stated as once, few or many, or as a class when expanded; others skip it.

.,TRBV6-4,TRBJ1-5,.,CASSDVGGNQPQHF,TGTGCCAGCAGTGATGTCGGGGGAAATCAGCCCCAGCATTTT
.,TRBV15,TRBJ2-1,.,CATSRDLRSDNEQFF,TGTGCCACCAGCAGAGATCTGCGGAGTGACAATGAGCAGTTCTTC
.,TRBV6-5,TRBJ1-1,.,CASSYSARGVTEAFF,TGTGCCAGCAGTTACTCGGCCAGGGGAGTTACTGAAGCTTTCTTT
TRBD2,TRBV27,TRBJ2-7,.,CASSSREGLDEQYF,TGTGCCAGCAGTTCCCGGGAGGGCCTCGACGAGCAGTACTTC
TRBD2,TRBV15,TRBJ2-7,.,CATSPRSKRGLLSYEQYF,TGTGCCACCAGCCCTCGCAGCAAGCGGGGGCTCCTTTCCTACGAGCAGTACTTC
.,TRBV29-1,TRBJ2-4,.,CSVFLSLGDIQYF,TGCAGCGTTTTTCTTAGCCTCGGCGACATTCAGTACTTC
TRBD1,TRBV10-3,TRBJ2-2,.,CAISEGGQSYNTGELFF,TGTGCCATCAGTGAGGGGGGACAGAGCTATAACACCGGGGAGCTGTTTTTT
TRBD1,TRBV9,TRBJ2-6,.,CASSGQDRGRGGANVLTF,TGTGCCAGCAGCGGCCAGGACAGGGGGCGAGGTGGGGCCAACGTCCTGACTTTC
TRBD1,TRBV4-2,TRBJ1-1,few,CASSHGTGNTEAFF,TGTGCCAGCAGCCACGGGACAGGGAACACTGAAGCTTTCTTT
TRBD1,TRBV5-1,TRBJ1-2,.,CASSRREDSGGSYGYTF,TGCGCCAGCAGCCGAAGGGAAGATTCAGGGGGAAGCTATGGCTACACCTTC
.,TRBV15,TRBJ2-1,few,CATSRDPGTYNEQFF,TGTGCCACCAGCAGAGATCCCGGGACCTACAATGAGCAGTTCTTC
TRBD2,TRBV15,TRBJ2-7,.,CATSSLPGLAEYEQYF,TGTGCCACCAGCAGCCTTCCGGGACTAGCGGAATACGAGCAGTACTTC
.,TRBV6-5,TRBJ2-2,few,CAIGQNTGELFF,TGTGCCATCGGACAAAACACCGGGGAGCTGTTTTTT
TRBD2,TRBV6-4,TRBJ2-3,.,CASSQEAVAGDRTDTQYF,TGTGCCAGCAGCCAAGAGGCTGTAGCGGGAGATAGGACAGATACGCAGTATTTT
TRBD1,TRBV7-9,TRBJ1-5,.,CASSSTGVSNQPQHF,TGTGCCAGCAGCTCCACAGGGGTAAGCAATCAGCCCCAGCATTTT
TRBD1,TRBV2,TRBJ2-5,.,CASSEEDRVAQYF,TGTGCCAGCAGCGAAGAGGACAGGGTCGCCCAGTACTTC
.,TRBV28,TRBJ2-5,.,CASTRRTEQETQYF,TGTGCCAGCACCAGGAGGACAGAACAAGAGACCCAGTACTTC
.,TRBV4-1,TRBJ2-7,.,CASSQGSGISYEQYF,TGCGCCAGCAGCCAAGGATCCGGGATAAGCTACGAGCAGTACTTC
TRBD1,TRBV7-9,TRBJ1-2,.,CSSSLHGTGSNYGYTF,TGTTCCAGCAGCTTACACGGGACAGGTAGCAACTATGGCTACACCTTC
.,TRBV27,TRBJ1-6,.,CASSLFRTGDSPLHF,TGTGCCAGCAGTTTATTCCGGACGGGAGATTCACCCCTCCACTTT
TRBD2,TRBV2,TRBJ2-2,.,CASSDPGGPPNTGELFF,TGTGCCAGCAGTGATCCGGGGGGGCCCCCGAACACCGGGGAGCTGTTTTTT
TRBD1,TRBV28,TRBJ2-7,.,CASRPGTGPNEQYF,TGTGCCAGCAGGCCCGGGACAGGGCCAAACGAGCAGTACTTC
TRBD1,TRBV6-6,TRBJ2-3,.,CASSYSQGAWTDTQYF,TGTGCCAGCAGTTACTCCCAGGGGGCTTGGACAGATACGCAGTATTTT
TRBD1,TRBV6-1,TRBJ2-1,.,CASSEVGWGTDNEQFF,TGTGCCAGCAGTGAAGTTGGGTGGGGGACAGACAATGAGCAGTTCTTC
.,TRBV18,TRBJ1-6,once,CASSPGIQDTNSPLHF,TGTGCCAGCTCACCGGGTATCCAGGACACCAATTCACCCCTCCACTTT
TRBD1,TRBV19,TRBJ2-2,.,CASSISGGGELFF,TGTGCCAGTAGTATATCAGGGGGCGGGGAGCTGTTTTTT
.,TRBV7-8,TRBJ1-1,.,CASTFAGPRNTEAFF,TGTGCCAGCACCTTTGCGGGACCGCGGAACACTGAAGCTTTCTTT
.,TRBV27,TRBJ1-4,once,CASSPYTITNEKLFF,TGTGCCAGCAGTCCGTACACGATCACTAATGAAAAACTGTTTTTT
TRBD1,TRBV19,TRBJ2-7,.,CASSTAGGVYEQYF,TGTGCCAGTAGTACTGCAGGGGGTGTCTACGAGCAGTACTTC
TRBD1,TRBV6-1,TRBJ1-5,.,CASWRRQGNQPQHF,TGTGCCAGCTGGCGGAGACAGGGGAATCAGCCCCAGCATTTT
.,TRBV19,TRBJ2-3,.,CASSIDLSRVSTDTQYF,TGTGCCAGTAGTATAGATCTAAGCAGGGTGAGCACAGATACGCAGTATTTT
.,TRBV28,TRBJ2-7,.,CASSLLGDEQYF,TGTGCCAGCAGTTTACTAGGGGACGAGCAGTACTTC
TRBD1,TRBV6-5,TRBJ1-5,.,CASSRDSSNQPQHF,TGTGCCAGCAGCCGGGACAGTAGCAATCAGCCCCAGCATTTT
TRBD2,TRBV7-9,TRBJ2-5,.,CASSLAGGAGWETQYF,TGTGCCAGCAGCTTAGCGGGAGGGGCCGGCTGGGAGACCCAGTACTTC
TRBD1,TRBV9,TRBJ2-5,once,CASSGTGGFGTQYF,TGTGCCAGCAGCGGAACAGGGGGCTTTGGGACCCAGTACTTC
.,TRBV30,TRBJ1-2,few,CAWSVRVQNYGYTF,TGTGCCTGGAGTGTTAGAGTGCAAAACTATGGCTACACCTTC
TRBD1,TRBV11-1,TRBJ2-1,.,CASSFGQDNEQFF,TGTGCCAGCAGCTTTGGACAGGACAATGAGCAGTTCTTC
.,TRBV19,TRBJ2-7,.,CASSIGHYEQYF,TGTGCCAGTAGTATAGGACACTACGAGCAGTACTTC
.,TRBV5-6,TRBJ2-1,.,CASSLPPSSYNEQFF,TGTGCCAGCAGCCTCCCTCCCAGCTCCTACAATGAGCAGTTCTTC
TRBD1,TRBV5-1,TRBJ1-2,once,CASSYPGGRGYTF,TGCGCCAGCAGCTACCCAGGGGGCAGGGGCTACACCTTC
TRBD1,TRBV2,TRBJ1-1,.,CASSVGQGGTEAFF,TGTGCCAGCAGTGTGGGTCAGGGGGGTACTGAAGCTTTCTTT
TRBD2,TRBV2,TRBJ2-1,few,CASSLGLAGANEQFF,TGTGCCAGCAGTCTCGGACTAGCGGGGGCCAATGAGCAGTTCTTC
.,TRBV4-1,TRBJ2-3,.,CASSHSQGITDTQYF,TGCGCCAGCAGCCACAGTCAGGGGATCACAGATACGCAGTATTTT
TRBD1,TRBV2,TRBJ1-1,.,CASSGQGRTEAFF,TGTGCCAGCAGTGGACAGGGTCGCACTGAAGCTTTCTTT
.,TRBV6-6,TRBJ1-1,.,CASRETGMNTEAFF,TGTGCCAGCAGAGAGACAGGCATGAACACTGAAGCTTTCTTT
TRBD1,TRBV7-3,TRBJ1-1,few,CASSENRGRAEAFF,TGTGCCAGCAGCGAAAACAGGGGTCGGGCTGAAGCTTTCTTT